This is a list of T cell receptor beta chains from one sample in a study of T cell repertoires in cytomegalovirus infection. TCRdb processed the reads anew with MiXCR; each CDR3 protein has one entry. The sample has about 740,000 distinct CDR3 sequences; about 40% are singletons. Sequencing was done on a sample of PBMCs. All receptors derive from a human donor in good health (CMV status not recorded). Some clones in this sample may be carry-over from other donors' samples. CDR3s include the opening cysteine and the closing phenylalanine or tryptophan. Each record gives: CDR3 length, D gene, J gene, clone size, V gene, CDR3 protein, CDR3 DNA. D genes are given only for firm matches. Expanded clones get a size class; other rows say once, few or many, or leave the size out.

14,-,TRBJ2-3,-,TRBV27,CASSWGHSTDTQYF,TGTGCCAGCAGTTGGGGACATAGCACAGATACGCAGTATTTT
14,-,TRBJ1-4,few,TRBV11-2,CASSLAAREEKLFF,TGTGCCAGCAGCTTAGCCGCACGGGAAGAAAAACTGTTTTTT
14,-,TRBJ2-7,few,TRBV7-9,CASTPDGSSYEQYF,TGTGCCAGCACCCCGGACGGGAGCTCCTACGAGCAGTACTTC
13,-,TRBJ2-1,few,TRBV12-3/TRBV12-4,CASSPLGHNEQFF,TGTGCCAGCAGCCCACTGGGACATAATGAGCAGTTCTTC
12,-,TRBJ2-3,-,TRBV20-1,CSARDQPGTQYF,TGCAGTGCTAGAGATCAACCGGGGACGCAGTATTTT
16,-,TRBJ2-7,many,TRBV7-2,CASSFNGRAPSGEQYF,TGTGCCAGCAGCTTTAACGGCAGAGCCCCCTCGGGGGAGCAGTACTTC
17,-,TRBJ1-2,-,TRBV28,CASGRDGRGAGDYGYTF,TGTGCCAGTGGCCGGGATGGACGGGGGGCAGGGGACTATGGCTACACCTTC
15,TRBD1,TRBJ2-7,few,TRBV7-9,CASSAYKTGFYEQYF,TGTGCCAGCAGCGCCTACAAGACAGGGTTTTACGAGCAGTACTTC
14,TRBD1,TRBJ2-5,few,TRBV6-5,CASRDRGRGETQYF,TGTGCCAGCAGAGACAGGGGGCGCGGAGAGACCCAGTACTTC
18,TRBD2,TRBJ2-1,few,TRBV28,CASSLIAGRTSGGSEQFF,TGTGCCAGCAGTTTAATTGCCGGACGGACTAGCGGGGGGAGTGAGCAGTTCTTC
15,TRBD2,TRBJ2-1,few,TRBV6-4,CASSWTSGDYNEQFF,TGTGCCAGCAGTTGGACTAGCGGGGATTACAATGAGCAGTTCTTC
13,TRBD2,TRBJ2-3,-,TRBV20-1,CSASLAGTDTQYF,TGCAGTGCTAGCCTAGCGGGAACAGATACGCAGTATTTT
15,TRBD1,TRBJ1-1,-,TRBV7-6,CASSPWTGANTEAFF,TGTGCCAGCAGCCCCTGGACAGGAGCGAACACTGAAGCTTTCTTT
13,-,TRBJ2-1,-,TRBV19,CASSIDLPNEQFF,TGTGCCAGTAGTATCGACCTACCTAATGAGCAGTTCTTC
17,-,TRBJ2-7,-,TRBV16,CASSQRAPGQFVHEQYF,TGTGCCAGCAGCCAACGAGCGCCGGGACAATTTGTCCACGAGCAGTACTTC
16,-,TRBJ2-5,-,TRBV27,CASSLTSGTRQETQYF,TGTGCCAGCAGCCTAACTTCTGGGACACGCCAAGAGACCCAGTACTTC
11,-,TRBJ1-2,few,TRBV7-6,CASSLTLGYNF,TGTGCCAGCAGCTTGACACTGGGCTACAACTTC
13,-,TRBJ1-2,many,TRBV7-2,CASSLAGNYGYTF,TGTGCCAGCAGCTTAGCAGGGAACTATGGCTACACCTTC
15,TRBD2,TRBJ2-5,-,TRBV5-6,CDSSAALTSKETQYF,TGTGACAGCAGCGCAGCATTGACTAGCAAAGAGACCCAGTACTTC
15,-,TRBJ1-2,-,TRBV7-2,CASSLTGQFNYGYTF,TGTGCCAGCAGCTTAACCGGACAGTTTAACTATGGCTACACCTTC
13,-,TRBJ2-1,-,TRBV10-3,CAIVGTRDNEQFF,TGTGCCATCGTGGGGACCCGGGACAATGAGCAGTTCTTC
18,TRBD2,TRBJ2-5,few,TRBV12-3/TRBV12-4,CASSMLLAGGLEGETQYF,TGTGCCAGCAGTATGTTACTAGCGGGAGGCCTAGAGGGAGAGACCCAGTACTTC
13,-,TRBJ1-2,-,TRBV7-4,CASSLDREHGYTF,TGTGCCAGCAGCTTAGACAGGGAGCATGGCTACACCTTC
15,-,TRBJ1-5,-,TRBV5-1,CASSLVGLVGQPQHF,TGCGCCAGCAGCTTGGTCGGCCTAGTCGGGCAGCCCCAGCATTTT
14,TRBD1,TRBJ1-2,-,TRBV28,CASSATGRSYGYTF,TGTGCCAGCTCCGCGACAGGGAGGAGCTATGGCTACACCTTC
15,-,TRBJ2-7,-,TRBV12-3/TRBV12-4,CASSTPLIASYEQYF,TGTGCCAGCAGTACCCCCCTGATAGCGTCCTACGAGCAGTACTTC
16,-,TRBJ2-1,-,TRBV28,CASSPLWGGTKNEQFF,TGTGCCAGCAGTCCCCTCTGGGGAGGGACAAAAAATGAGCAGTTCTTC
14,-,TRBJ2-4,many,TRBV7-8,CASRPALAKNIQYF,TGTGCCAGCCGTCCGGCTCTAGCCAAAAACATTCAGTACTTC
14,-,TRBJ1-2,few,TRBV19,CASSIWEHNYGYTF,TGTGCCAGTAGTATTTGGGAGCATAACTATGGCTACACCTTC
15,-,TRBJ2-2,-,TRBV6-1,CASSLGRMSSGELFF,TGTGCCAGTAGTCTTGGGCGGATGTCGTCCGGGGAGCTGTTTTTT
19,TRBD1,TRBJ1-3,-,TRBV7-6,CASSLRVIGGQSFGNTIYF,TGTGCCAGCAGCTTACGCGTAATAGGGGGACAGAGCTTTGGAAACACCATATATTTT
15,-,TRBJ2-7,-,TRBV5-1,CASSLRSAGAYEQYF,TGCGCCAGCAGCTTGCGTTCAGCAGGGGCCTACGAGCAGTACTTC
16,-,TRBJ2-2,few,TRBV7-3,CASSFIAGGGTGELFF,TGTGCCAGCAGCTTTATTGCCGGGGGTGGCACCGGGGAGCTGTTTTTT
13,-,TRBJ1-2,-,TRBV7-9,CASSSIGPLGYTF,TGTGCCAGCAGTTCTATTGGGCCTTTAGGCTACACCTTC